Below, one TCR beta chain is given with its context. Its antigen remains unidentified. The source of the sample is a study of response to subunit inactivated influenza vaccine. TCRdb re-called the RT-PCR reads through MiXCR, storing one row per CDR3 protein. The sample records about 650,000 distinct CDR3 sequences, approximately 15% being singletons. Points from the study as a whole: The authors suggested that few new T cells are recruited per seasonal influenza vaccination.

Trimming cost V 8 bases and J 5 bases; bases outside gene matches: 11. Per germline, CDR1 DFQATT and CDR2 SNEGSKA (reference sequence). The CDR3 is 14 amino acids. The sequence was obtained from a man in his forties or fifties who received an inactivated influenza vaccine. This chain joins TRBV20-1 and TRBJ2-1; 8 bases match TRBD1. Source: PBMCs from blood, taken roughly 15 days before vaccination. CDR3 DNA: TGCAGTCTACGGACAGGGACGGGGCACAATGAGCAGTTCTTC. It encodes CSLRTGTGHNEQFF.